These 16 T cell receptor beta chains originate from one sample sequenced in a study of CD8+CD57+ T cells in acquired aplastic anemia. Researchers used genomic DNA as the template to profile TCR beta VDJ and CDR3. TCRdb recomputed calls from the reads with MiXCR, one row per CDR3 protein. The sample holds 310,000 or so distinct CDR3 sequences; about 50% are singletons and the top ten take 1.3%. The authors sequenced patients whose flow cytometry had shown CD8+CD57+ cell expansion. The sequenced sample consisted of sorted CD4+, CD8+, or CD8+CD57+ T cells (not recorded which) from PBMCs. These receptors all come from a human donor with aplastic anemia.

V is TRBV5-6 and J is TRBJ2-1; TRBD2 matches at 9 bases. J lost 0 bases, V lost 4 bases, and 8 bases had no gene match. The CDR3 covers 17 residues. The germline CDR1 and CDR2 sequences are SGHDT and YYEEEE. This CDR3 reads CASSITAGGSSYNEQFF. CDR3 in DNA: TGTGCCAGCAGCATCACCGCGGGGGGGAGCTCCTACAATGAGCAGTTCTTC.

This clonotype was picked up many times. Here the CDR3 DNA reads TGCGCCAGCAGCTTGGGCCCAGGAATTAATGAAAAACTGTTTTTT. It specifies CASSLGPGINEKLFF. This sequence joins TRBV5-1 and TRBJ1-4; no clear D gene. There are 15 residues in the CDR3. The V gene lost 0 bases and the J gene lost 4 bases, with 10 bases spanning the gap. The germline gives CDR1 SGHRS, CDR2 YFSETQ.

Ten or more counts support this clonotype. The V call is TRBV3-1, the J call TRBJ1-2, with D uncertain. The V and J ends lost 4 bases and 2 bases respectively, with 8 bases between them. The germline V gene encodes CDR1 LGHDT and CDR2 YNNKEL (reference sequence). The CDR3 loop spans 13 amino acids. CDR3 amino acids: CASSPGRNYGYTF. DNA for the CDR3: TGTGCCAGCAGCCCCGGACGCAACTATGGCTACACCTTC.

J is TRBJ2-2 and V is TRBV7-9; no definite D call. There are 15 residues in the CDR3. CDR1 is SEHNR and CDR2 is FQNEAQ in the germline V gene (reference sequence). Deletions cut 5 bases from V and 3 bases from J, with 13 bases between. The DNA for the CDR3 is TGTGCCAGCAGCCCCGTCCTTCGTGACACCGGGGAGCTGTTTTTT. Translation gives CASSPVLRDTGELFF. Full variable domain (outside the CDR3, taken from reference TRBV7-9 and TRBJ2-2): DTGVSQNPRHKITKRGQNVTFRCDPISEHNRLYWYRQTLGQGPEFLTYFQNEAQLEKSRLLSDRFSAERPKGSFSTLEIQRTEQGDSAMYLCASSPVLRDTGELFFGEGSRLTVL.

The chain joins TRBV29-1 to TRBJ2-7, with TRBD2 matching over 14 bases. V shed 7 bases and J 0 bases; nucleotides not matched to a gene: 11. CDR1 and CDR2 (germline): SQVTM, ANQGSEA. The CDR3 is 17 residues long. The CDR3 reads CSAGGTSGGLSSYEQYF. The CDR3 DNA sequence: TGCAGCGCTGGGGGGACTAGCGGGGGCCTAAGCTCCTACGAGCAGTACTTC.

To note about this clonotype: Germline and junction disagree at one end, which may indicate a read error. V usage is TRBV5-1 and J usage is TRBJ2-5, with TRBD2 identical over 8 bases. Germline CDR1 and CDR2: SGHRS and YFSETQ. The CDR3 totals 16 residues. The CDR3 sequence is CASSQGVSGVQETQYF. The CDR3 bases are TGTGCCAGCAGCCAAGGAGTTAGCGGGGTCCAAGAGACCCAGTACTTC.

The chain employs TRBV12-3 or TRBV12-4 and TRBJ1-1; weak D call: TRBD1 (6 bases). The length of the CDR3 is 13 residues. The germline V and J ends were trimmed by 3 bases and 6 bases, with 11 bases remaining between them. The CDR3 DNA reads TGTGCCAGCAGTTTGTACAGGGACGCTGAAGCTTTCTTT. It translates to CASSLYRDAEAFF.

This clonotype came up once. This chain links TRBV4-2 with TRBJ1-2, with D possibly matching TRBD1 (6 bases). Germline V gene sequence: CDR1 LGHNA, CDR2 YNFKEQ. The CDR3 covers 15 residues. Trimming cost V 1 base and J 8 bases, with 17 bases left between them. The CDR3 sequence: CASSQAGTGGGGYTF. The DNA for the CDR3 is TGTGCCAGCAGCCAAGCAGGGACGGGGGGCGGGGGCTACACCTTC.

J is TRBJ2-2 and V is TRBV12-3 or TRBV12-4, with 10 bases that match TRBD1. The CDR3 consists of 16 residues. V lost 6 bases to trimming and J lost 5 bases; unmatched junction nucleotides: 9. The CDR3 here is CASSPGQGWRTGELFF. CDR3 in DNA: TGTGCCAGCAGCCCGGGACAGGGGTGGCGGACCGGGGAGCTGTTTTTT.

Comments on this clonotype: One base away lies a much larger clone, so this may be a sequencing read error. The conserved final phenylalanine or tryptophan is absent from the CDR3, which likely points to a read error. The chain recombines TRBV6-5 with TRBJ2-4, with D perhaps matching TRBD2 (5 bases). CDR3 length: 13 amino acids. V shed 6 bases and J shed 2 bases, with 8 bases lying between them. Germline V gives CDR1 MNHEY, CDR2 SVGAGI. CDR3 bases: TGTGCCAGCAGCCGGGGTCCCAAAAACATTCAGTACTCC. Translated, it gives CASSRGPKNIQYS.

This clonotype was counted ten times or more. The genes are TRBV6-2 or TRBV6-3 and TRBJ2-1; no clear D gene. V lost 0 bases and J lost 5, with 8 bases in between. This CDR3 contains 14 residues. Germline V gives CDR1 MNHEY, CDR2 SVGEGT. Written as DNA, the CDR3 is TGTGCCAGCAGTTACTCTACACCGGACAATGAGCAGTTCTTC. This sequence encodes CASSYSTPDNEQFF.

This sequence joins TRBV7-3 and TRBJ1-6; 9 bases are a match to TRBD1. The V gene end was trimmed by 5 bases and the J gene end by 6 bases; junction bases not matched to a gene: 5. Germline V CDR1 and CDR2: SGHTA, FQGTGA. CDR3 length: 15 amino acids. The CDR3 DNA reads TGTGCCAGCAGCCAACAGGGGGCAGGTAATTCACCCCTCCACTTT. Its translation is CASSQQGAGNSPLHF.

Many counts were recorded for this clonotype. The gene calls are TRBV20-1 and TRBJ2-5; D not certain. The V end was cut by 1 base, the J end by 1 base, with 13 bases between. Germline V CDR1 and CDR2: DFQATT, SNEGSKA (reference sequence). The CDR3 contains 15 residues. CDR3 region: CSARAPASSQETQYF. In nucleotides, the CDR3 is TGCAGTGCTAGAGCCCCCGCTTCAAGCCAAGAGACCCAGTACTTC.

This clonotype was detected ten times or more. CDR3 bases: TGTGCCAGCAGCTTAGGGGAATCCTATGGCTACACCTTC. Its translation is CASSLGESYGYTF. The chain uses TRBV7-8 and TRBJ1-2, with no clear D. Germline-derived CDR1 and CDR2 are SGHVS and FQNEAQ. This CDR3 spans 13 amino acids. V dropped 1 base and J dropped 4 bases, with 7 bases sitting between them.

This clonotype was seen ten or more times. This chain connects TRBV12-3 or TRBV12-4 to TRBJ1-5; no firm D call. V shed 7 bases and J shed 0 bases, with 16 bases lying between them. CDR3 size: 16 residues. For the CDR3, the DNA is TGTGCCAGCACCAATGGCCCAGGTGATAGCAATCAGCCCCAGCATTTT. Translation gives CASTNGPGDSNQPQHF.

This clonotype was picked up many times. The chain recombines TRBV6-6 with TRBJ2-7; 7 positions match TRBD1. Germline loops: CDR1 MNHNY, CDR2 SVGAGI (reference sequence). This CDR3 region has 14 residues. Trimming at V came to 8 bases and at J to 6 bases, leaving 13 bases not matched to a gene. CDR3 loop: CASVKAGTDSEQYF. The CDR3 nucleotides read TGTGCCAGCGTGAAGGCTGGGACAGATAGCGAGCAGTACTTC.